These 12 T cell receptor beta chains were all obtained from the same sample, sequenced in a study of T cells in Graves' hyperthyroidism and ophthalmopathy. The CDR3 regions of TCR beta were amplified from RNA transcripts. A set of HTBI primers served as the primers for a first-round RT-PCR of the TCR CDR3. TCRdb recomputed calls from the multiplex PCR reads with MiXCR, one row per CDR3 protein. The sample consists of some 360,000 distinct CDR3 sequences, approximately 15% of them appearing once. The sequencing input was blood. These TCRs come from a woman aged 55-70 years with Graves' hyperthyroidism.

In its sample, this clonotype was seen a few times. V gene TRBV19 combines with J gene TRBJ1-5, with D unresolved. The germline CDR1 and CDR2 sequences are LNHDA and SQIVND (reference sequence). The V end lost 6 bases, the J end lost 4 bases, and 16 bases lay between the germline ends. The CDR3 covers 15 residues. The CDR3 nucleotides read TGTGCCAGTAGAGAGGGCCGGTCCGTGAATCAGCCCCAGCATTTT. It specifies CASREGRSVNQPQHF.

This clonotype has more than one count but fewer than ten. The chain is built from TRBV24-1 and TRBJ2-2; D might be TRBD2 (5 bases). This CDR3 is 15 amino acids long. The germline V and J ends were trimmed by 1 base and 6 bases, with 11 bases remaining between them. In germline, CDR1 is KGHDR, CDR2 SFDVKD. The CDR3 nucleotides read TGTGCCACCAGTGATTTTGGGTCGGGGTCCGGGGAGCTGTTTTTT. The encoded protein is CATSDFGSGSGELFF.

This clonotype was recorded at least ten times. The chain combines TRBV28 with TRBJ2-4, with TRBD2 matching 7 bases. This CDR3 has 15 residues. Germline V gene lookup returns CDR1 MDHEN and CDR2 SYDVKM. Trimming cost V 1 base and J 7 bases; bases outside gene matches: 7. CDR3 nucleotides: TGTGCCAGCAGTTTATATCACGGGAGGTATAACATTCAGTACTTC. Its translation is CASSLYHGRYNIQYF. The full variable domain, its missing parts supplied by reference TRBV28 and TRBJ2-4, is DVKVTQSSRYLVKRTGEKVFLECVQDMDHENMFWYRQDPGLGLRLIYFSYDVKMKEKGDIPEGYSVSREKKERFSLILESASTNQTSMYLCASSLYHGRYNIQYFGAGTRLSVL.

This clonotype was observed many times. The chain is built from TRBV5-4 and TRBJ2-1; D perhaps matches TRBD2 (6 bases). The CDR3 is 17 residues long. Trimming cost V 4 bases and J 0 bases, with 17 bases left between them. Germline CDR1 is SGHNT and CDR2 is YYREEE (reference sequence). The CDR3 DNA reads TGTGCCAGCAGCCCGCTCGGGGGTAGCGTCTCCTACAATGAGCAGTTCTTC. Residues: CASSPLGGSVSYNEQFF. Based on the CDR3 plus reference TRBV5-4 and TRBJ2-1, the full variable domain is ETGVTQSPTHLIKTRGQQVTLRCSSQSGHNTVSWYQQALGQGPQFIFQYYREEENGRGNFPPRFSGLQFPNYSSELNVNALELDDSALYLCASSPLGGSVSYNEQFFGPGTRLTVL.

CDR3 protein: CASRLGTVGNQPQHF. CDR3 sequence (DNA): TGTGCCAGCAGGCTTGGGACAGTTGGCAATCAGCCCCAGCATTTT. The V gene is TRBV2, the J gene TRBJ1-5; 7 bases match TRBD1. CDR3 length: 15 amino acids. The junction had 7 bases not matched to a gene; V was cut back by 6 bases and J by 2 bases. Per the germline V gene, CDR1 is SNHLY and CDR2 is FYNNEI.

This clonotype was detected ten times or more. V and J are TRBV13 and TRBJ1-2, with 8 bases that match TRBD1. Germline V gives CDR1 PRHDT, CDR2 FYEKMQ (reference sequence). This CDR3 comprises 15 residues. V gave up 6 bases and J gave up 3 bases; unmatched junction bases: 9. CDR3 DNA sequence: TGTGCCAGCAGTCCCGAACCCAGGGGGCACTATGGCTACACCTTC. It yields the protein CASSPEPRGHYGYTF.

This clonotype was counted at least ten times. The V gene is TRBV7-9, the J gene TRBJ2-1; a weak D match, TRBD2 (5 bases). CDR1 is SEHNR and CDR2 is FQNEAQ in the germline V gene (reference sequence). The CDR3 covers 14 residues. Trimming shortened V by 5 bases and J by 3 bases, and 11 bases separated the two germline ends. The CDR3 here is CASSQPGGYNEQFF. The CDR3 region has the DNA TGTGCCAGCAGCCAGCCCGGAGGCTACAATGAGCAGTTCTTC. The full variable domain, its missing parts supplied by reference TRBV7-9 and TRBJ2-1, is DTGVSQNPRHKITKRGQNVTFRCDPISEHNRLYWYRQTLGQGPEFLTYFQNEAQLEKSRLLSDRFSAERPKGSFSTLEIQRTEQGDSAMYLCASSQPGGYNEQFFGPGTRLTVL.

This clonotype was counted at least ten times. As DNA, the CDR3 is TGTGCCAGCAGCTTCGGGGACTATGAAAAACTGTTTTTT. Protein product: CASSFGDYEKLFF. The chain carries TRBV7-6 and TRBJ1-4; tentative D call: TRBD1 (5 bases). Germline CDR1 SGHVS, CDR2 FNYEAQ. V was trimmed by 3 bases and J by 6 bases, leaving 8 bases between them. The CDR3 loop spans 13 amino acids.

This clonotype was picked up many times. The chain couples TRBV7-8 to TRBJ2-1; D might be TRBD1 (5 bases). The CDR3 covers 14 residues. The V gene's germline CDR1 is SGHVS and CDR2 FQNEAQ. V dropped 6 bases and J dropped 7 bases, with 16 bases sitting between them. Here the CDR3 DNA reads TGTGCCAGCAGTCGTGTGGGGCCGATGAATGAGCAGTTCTTC. It codes for CASSRVGPMNEQFF.

This clonotype has a count of ten or more. This chain joins TRBV24-1 and TRBJ2-1; the match to TRBD2 covers 8 bases. Germline assignment: CDR1 KGHDR and CDR2 SFDVKD. The length of the CDR3 is 15 residues. V lost 6 bases, J lost 4 bases, and 7 bases stayed unmatched. CDR3 DNA sequence: TGTGCCACCAGTATCTCGCTAGCGGGTTACAATGAGCAGTTCTTC. Protein product: CATSISLAGYNEQFF.

The chain uses TRBV10-1 and TRBJ2-1; D is undetermined. CDR1 and CDR2 (germline): WNHNN, SYGVQD (reference sequence). The CDR3 is made up of 12 amino acids. V was trimmed by 2 bases and J by 6 bases, leaving 5 bases between them. The CDR3 reads CASSEGSNEQFF. The CDR3 DNA is TGCGCCAGCAGTGAGGGATCCAATGAGCAGTTCTTC.

In its sample, this clonotype was seen many times. The gene calls are TRBV18 and TRBJ2-1, with 14 bases that match TRBD2. This CDR3 region has 17 residues. The V gene end was trimmed by 3 bases and the J gene end by 5 bases; junction bases not matched to a gene: 6. The germline gives CDR1 KGHSH, CDR2 LQKENI. CDR3 residues: CASSPLGLAGGNNEQFF. The CDR3 DNA follows: TGTGCCAGCTCACCCCTAGGACTAGCGGGAGGTAACAATGAGCAGTTCTTC.